The rows below give T cell receptor beta chains drawn from one sample of a study of T cell responses to AZD1222 COVID-19 vaccine. Some clones are missing from TCRdb's copy, which holds only in-frame ones; the method was immunoSEQ multiplex PCR. This table has about 160,000 clones, 80% to 90% appearing once. Sequencing was performed on peripheral blood, taken on day 0 of AZD1222 vaccination. The receptors here all came from an adult in good health. Each CDR3 is given with its conserved first and last residue. A D gene is named only where the DNA matches it firmly. The listing skips clone size in some rows; elsewhere it reads once, few, many or a size class.

V gene	D gene	J gene	clone size	CDR3 DNA	CDR3 protein
TRBV19	.	TRBJ1-5	.	TGTGCCAGTAGTATTCAACAGATCAATCAGCCCCAGCATTTT	CASSIQQINQPQHF
TRBV27	.	TRBJ1-5	once	TGTGCCAGCAGCACACGGTATAATCAGCCCCAGCATTTT	CASSTRYNQPQHF
TRBV7-3	TRBD2	TRBJ2-3	.	TGTGCCAGCAGCTTAAAGAGCCGGCTAGCGGGGGGAGATACGCAGTATTTT	CASSLKSRLAGGDTQYF
TRBV21-1	.	TRBJ1-6	.	TGTGCCAGCAGCAGAGGACGGAATTCACCCCTCCACTTT	CASSRGRNSPLHF
TRBV19	.	TRBJ1-2	.	TGTGCCAGTAGTATACAGGACTATGGCTACACCTTC	CASSIQDYGYTF
TRBV4-2	TRBD2	TRBJ2-7	once	TGTGCCAGCAGCCAAGATGCCCGGGGGGATACCTACGAGCAGTACTTC	CASSQDARGDTYEQYF
TRBV7-9	.	TRBJ2-7	.	TGTGCCAGCAGCTCCGACTTATACGAGCAGTACTTC	CASSSDLYEQYF
TRBV7-3	TRBD1	TRBJ1-2	.	TGTGCCAGCAGCTCCCAGGGGGCGGGCTATGGCTACACCTTC	CASSSQGAGYGYTF
TRBV19	TRBD1	TRBJ1-3	.	TGTGCCAGTAGTCCCGGGACAGGGTTTTTTGGAAACACCATATATTTT	CASSPGTGFFGNTIYF
TRBV4-3	.	TRBJ1-6	.	TGCGCCAGCAGCCTGGAATTGGGACTGACGAGCTCCTATAATTCACCCCTCCACTTT	CASSLELGLTSSYNSPLHF
TRBV25-1	TRBD2	TRBJ2-2	.	TGTGCCAGCAGTGACTCCAGACTAGCGGGGCGGACCGGGGAGCTGTTTTTT	CASSDSRLAGRTGELFF
TRBV7-9	TRBD2	TRBJ2-1	.	TGTGCCAGCAGCCCCATAGGGGCAGCGGGGGACAACAATGAGCAGTTCTTC	CASSPIGAAGDNNEQFF
TRBV6-5	.	TRBJ2-1	.	TGTGCCAGCAGTTACTCAGGGGGCTACAATGAGCAGTTCTTC	CASSYSGGYNEQFF
TRBV2	TRBD1	TRBJ2-5	.	TGTGCCAGCAGCGCCCCGGGACAGGGCGCAGAGACCCAGTACTTC	CASSAPGQGAETQYF
TRBV9	.	TRBJ2-2	.	TGTGCCAGCTCCTCCCAAGTACAGGGAACCGGGGAGCTGTTTTTT	CASSSQVQGTGELFF
TRBV9	TRBD2	TRBJ2-1	.	TGTGCCAGCAGCGTAGGTGGGTTGGGACTAGCGGGCACCATGGTTGTGAATGAGCAGTTCTTC	CASSVGGLGLAGTMVVNEQFF
TRBV13	.	TRBJ2-1	.	TGTGCCAGCAGCCCGGCGGAGGTCGATGAGCAGTTCTTC	CASSPAEVDEQFF
TRBV5-6	.	TRBJ2-2	.	TGTGCCAGCGGGAAACTGCTAGCGCTGAGGGGCGGGGAGCTGTTTTTT	CASGKLLALRGGELFF
TRBV30	TRBD1	TRBJ1-5	.	TGTGCCTGGGCGAATTCCGGACCGGGACAGGGGGCGGGTCAGCCCCAGCATTTT	CAWANSGPGQGAGQPQHF
TRBV7-6	.	TRBJ1-3	.	TGTGCCAGCAGCGGGGTAGGAAACACCATATATTTT	CASSGVGNTIYF
TRBV28	TRBD1	TRBJ2-7	.	TGTGCCAGCAGCCCGGGACAGGGCTACGAGCAGTACTTC	CASSPGQGYEQYF
TRBV29-1	TRBD2	TRBJ2-1	.	TGCAGCGTTGTGGGACTAGCGGGGGGCATACAGTCCTACAATGAGCAGTTCTTC	CSVVGLAGGIQSYNEQFF
TRBV3-1/TRBV3-2	TRBD2	TRBJ2-3	.	TGTGCCAGCAGGGAGAGCGGGGGGACTAGCACAGATACGCAGTATTTT	CASRESGGTSTDTQYF
TRBV24-1	.	TRBJ1-1	.	TGTGCCACCCCAACAGGGGAAGCTTTCTTT	CATPTGEAFF
TRBV2	TRBD1	TRBJ1-1	.	TGTGCCAGGCGTACAGGGGCCCGGACTGAAGCTTTCTTT	CARRTGARTEAFF
TRBV24-1	.	TRBJ2-2	few	TGTGCCACCAGTGATTTGAGGGGGGCCAACACCGGGGAGCTGTTTTTT	CATSDLRGANTGELFF
TRBV5-1	.	TRBJ2-5	.	TGCGCCAGCAGCGACCGGGACTTTGAGACCCAGTACTTC	CASSDRDFETQYF